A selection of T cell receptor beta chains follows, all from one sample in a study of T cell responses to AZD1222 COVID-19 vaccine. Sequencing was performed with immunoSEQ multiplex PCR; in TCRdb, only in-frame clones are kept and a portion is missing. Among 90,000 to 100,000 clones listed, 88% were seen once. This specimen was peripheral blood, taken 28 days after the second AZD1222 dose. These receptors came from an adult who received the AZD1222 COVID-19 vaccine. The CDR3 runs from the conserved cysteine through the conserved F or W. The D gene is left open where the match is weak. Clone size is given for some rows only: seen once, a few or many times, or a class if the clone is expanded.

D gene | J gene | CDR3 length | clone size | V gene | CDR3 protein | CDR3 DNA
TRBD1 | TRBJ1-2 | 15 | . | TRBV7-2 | CASSPFTGGAVGYTF | TGTGCCAGCAGTCCCTTCACAGGGGGCGCAGTGGGCTACACCTTC
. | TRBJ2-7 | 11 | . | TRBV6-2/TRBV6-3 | CASSYLREQYF | TGTGCCAGCAGTTACTTGAGGGAGCAGTACTTC
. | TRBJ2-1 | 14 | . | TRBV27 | CASSLAKIYNEQFF | TGTGCCAGCAGTTTAGCCAAGATTTACAATGAGCAGTTCTTC
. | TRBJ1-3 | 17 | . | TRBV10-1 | CASSSGTSLFCGNTIYF | TGCGCCAGCAGTTCCGGGACTTCGCTATTCTGTGGAAACACCATATATTTT
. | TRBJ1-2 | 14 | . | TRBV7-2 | CASSFEGNLYGYTF | TGTGCCAGCAGCTTCGAAGGGAATCTCTATGGCTACACCTTC
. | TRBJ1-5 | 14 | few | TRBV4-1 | CASSHLMGSQPQHF | TGCGCCAGCAGCCACCTGATGGGGAGCCAGCCCCAGCATTTT
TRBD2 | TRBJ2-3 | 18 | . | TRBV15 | CATSRDWGRTSGADTQYF | TGTGCCACCAGCAGAGATTGGGGTCGGACTAGCGGGGCAGATACGCAGTATTTT
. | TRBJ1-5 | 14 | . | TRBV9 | CASSGQGGTQPQHF | TGTGCCAGCAGCGGGCAGGGAGGGACTCAGCCCCAGCATTTT
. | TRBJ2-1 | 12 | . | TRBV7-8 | CASSRKQDEQFF | TGTGCCAGCAGCCGCAAGCAGGATGAGCAGTTCTTC
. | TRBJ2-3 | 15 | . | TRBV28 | CASTLGGSSTDTQYF | TGTGCCAGCACACTTGGGGGATCGAGCACAGATACGCAGTATTTT
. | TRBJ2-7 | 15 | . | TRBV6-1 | CASSEDVASSYEQYF | TGTGCCAGCAGTGAAGACGTGGCGAGCTCCTACGAGCAGTACTTC
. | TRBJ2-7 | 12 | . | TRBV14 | CASSQTRIGQYF | TGTGCCAGCAGCCAGACTCGGATTGGGCAGTACTTC
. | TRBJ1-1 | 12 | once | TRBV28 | CASSLYSDNVHF | TGTGCCAGCAGTTTATATTCCGACAACGTGCATTTT
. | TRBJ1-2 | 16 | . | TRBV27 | CASSPIMRGAIYGYTF | TGTGCCAGCAGTCCCATCATGCGGGGGGCAATCTATGGCTACACCTTC
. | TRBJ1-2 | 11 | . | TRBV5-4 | CASSLSGGYTF | TGTGCCAGCAGCTTGTCCGGGGGCTACACCTTC
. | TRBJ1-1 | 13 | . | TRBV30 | CAWMAGLNTEAFF | TGTGCCTGGATGGCAGGATTAAACACTGAAGCTTTCTTT
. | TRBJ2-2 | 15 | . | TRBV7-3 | CASSSIPGVGGELFF | TGTGCCAGCAGCTCAATCCCTGGGGTGGGCGGGGAGCTGTTTTTT
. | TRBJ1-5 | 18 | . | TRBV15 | CATSRDTLSGAVGRPQHF | TGTGCCACCAGCAGGGACACCCTAAGCGGGGCAGTCGGAAGGCCCCAGCATTTT
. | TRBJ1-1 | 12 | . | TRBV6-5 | CASSTPGQVVFF | TGTGCCAGCAGTACTCCTGGGCAGGTGGTTTTCTTT